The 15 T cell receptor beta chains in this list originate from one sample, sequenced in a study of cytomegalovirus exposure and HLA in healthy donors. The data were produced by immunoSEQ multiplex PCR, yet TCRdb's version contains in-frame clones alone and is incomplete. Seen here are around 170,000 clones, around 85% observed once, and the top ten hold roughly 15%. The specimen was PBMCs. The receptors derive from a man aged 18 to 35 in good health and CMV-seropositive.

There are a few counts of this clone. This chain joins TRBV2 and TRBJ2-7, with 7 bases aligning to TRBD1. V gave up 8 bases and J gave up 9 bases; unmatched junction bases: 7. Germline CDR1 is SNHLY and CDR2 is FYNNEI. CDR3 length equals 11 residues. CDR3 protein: CASGDRERQYF. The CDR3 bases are TGTGCCAGCGGAGACAGGGAGAGGCAGTACTTC.

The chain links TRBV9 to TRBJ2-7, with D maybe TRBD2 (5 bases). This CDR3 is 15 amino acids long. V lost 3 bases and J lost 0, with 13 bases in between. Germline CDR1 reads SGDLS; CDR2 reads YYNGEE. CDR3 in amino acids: CASSATSGSSYEQYF. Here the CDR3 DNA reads TGTGCCAGCAGCGCAACTAGTGGAAGCTCCTACGAGCAGTACTTC.

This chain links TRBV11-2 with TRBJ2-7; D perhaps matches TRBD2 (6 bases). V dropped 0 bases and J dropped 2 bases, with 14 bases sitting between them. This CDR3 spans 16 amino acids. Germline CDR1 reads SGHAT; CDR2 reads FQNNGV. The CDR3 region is CASSLEPWGLPYEQYF. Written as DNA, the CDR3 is TGTGCCAGCAGCTTAGAACCGTGGGGACTCCCCTACGAGCAGTACTTC.

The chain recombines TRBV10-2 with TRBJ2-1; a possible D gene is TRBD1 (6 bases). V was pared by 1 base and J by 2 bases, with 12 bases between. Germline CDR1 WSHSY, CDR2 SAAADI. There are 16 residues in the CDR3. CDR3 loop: CASSEFSGQPYNEQFF. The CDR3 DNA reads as TGCGCCAGCAGTGAGTTCTCCGGACAGCCCTACAATGAGCAGTTCTTC.

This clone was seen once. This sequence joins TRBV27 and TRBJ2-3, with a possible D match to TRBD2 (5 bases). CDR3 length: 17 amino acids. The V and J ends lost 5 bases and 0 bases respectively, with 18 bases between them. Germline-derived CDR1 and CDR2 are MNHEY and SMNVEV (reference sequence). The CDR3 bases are TGTGCCAGCAGTCCCGTCACGGGGATCCCTAGCACAGATACGCAGTATTTT. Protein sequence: CASSPVTGIPSTDTQYF.

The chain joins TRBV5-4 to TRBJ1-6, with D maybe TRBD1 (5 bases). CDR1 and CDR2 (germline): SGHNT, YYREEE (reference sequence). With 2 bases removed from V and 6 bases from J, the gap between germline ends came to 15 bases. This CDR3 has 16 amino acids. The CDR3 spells CASSFYRGAVNSPLHF. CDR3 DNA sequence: TGTGCCAGCAGCTTTTATCGTGGGGCAGTTAATTCACCCCTCCACTTT.

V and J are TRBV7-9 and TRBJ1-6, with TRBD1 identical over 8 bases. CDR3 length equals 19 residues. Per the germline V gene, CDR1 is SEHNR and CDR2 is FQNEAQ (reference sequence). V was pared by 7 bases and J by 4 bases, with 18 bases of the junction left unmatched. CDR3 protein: CASIHSDRTGRIYNSPLHF. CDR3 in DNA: TGTGCCAGCATCCATTCTGATAGGACAGGGCGAATATATAATTCACCCCTCCACTTT.

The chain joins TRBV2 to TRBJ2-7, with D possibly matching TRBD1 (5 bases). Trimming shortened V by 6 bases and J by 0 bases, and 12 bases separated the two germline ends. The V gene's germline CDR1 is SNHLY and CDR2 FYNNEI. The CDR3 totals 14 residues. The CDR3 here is CASRVRQSSYEQYF. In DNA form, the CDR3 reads TGTGCCAGCAGGGTCCGACAGAGCTCCTACGAGCAGTACTTC.

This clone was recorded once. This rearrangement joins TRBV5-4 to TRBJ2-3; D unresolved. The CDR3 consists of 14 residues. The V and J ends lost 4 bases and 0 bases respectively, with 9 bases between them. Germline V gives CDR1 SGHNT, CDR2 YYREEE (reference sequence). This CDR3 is CASSLILSTDTQYF. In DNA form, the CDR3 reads TGTGCCAGCAGCCTAATTTTGAGCACAGATACGCAGTATTTT.

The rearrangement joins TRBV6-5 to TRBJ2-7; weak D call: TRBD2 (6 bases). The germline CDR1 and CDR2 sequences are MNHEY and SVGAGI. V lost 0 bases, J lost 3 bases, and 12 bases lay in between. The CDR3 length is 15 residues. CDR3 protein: CASSYSRRGSYEQYF. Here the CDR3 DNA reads TGTGCCAGCAGTTACTCGAGGCGGGGCAGCTACGAGCAGTACTTC.

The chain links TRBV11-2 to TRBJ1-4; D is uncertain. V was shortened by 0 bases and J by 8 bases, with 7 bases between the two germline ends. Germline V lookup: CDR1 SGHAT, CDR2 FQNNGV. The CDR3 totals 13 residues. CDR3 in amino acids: CASSLEFGEKLFF. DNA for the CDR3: TGTGCCAGCAGCTTAGAATTCGGGGAAAAACTGTTTTTT.

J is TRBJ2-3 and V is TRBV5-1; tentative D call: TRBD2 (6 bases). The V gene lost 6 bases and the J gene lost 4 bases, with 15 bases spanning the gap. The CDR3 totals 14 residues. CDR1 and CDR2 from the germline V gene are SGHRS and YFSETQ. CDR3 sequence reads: CASTVAELSDTQYF. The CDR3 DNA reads TGCGCCAGCACCGTAGCGGAGCTCTCAGATACGCAGTATTTT.

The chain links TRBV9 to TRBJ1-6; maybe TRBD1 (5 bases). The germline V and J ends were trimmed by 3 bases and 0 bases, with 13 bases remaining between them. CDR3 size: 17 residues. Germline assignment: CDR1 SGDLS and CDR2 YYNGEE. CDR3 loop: CASSATFGASYNSPLHF. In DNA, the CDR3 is TGTGCCAGCAGCGCTACTTTTGGGGCCTCCTATAATTCACCCCTCCACTTT.

The CDR3 nucleotides are TGTGCCAGCAGCTCGGGACTTAATGAAAAACTGTTTTTT. Translating it yields CASSSGLNEKLFF. The chain uses TRBV7-8 and TRBJ1-4, with D tentatively TRBD1 (5 bases). V dropped 4 bases and J dropped 4 bases, with 7 bases sitting between them. The CDR3 length is 13 residues. Germline V gene sequence: CDR1 SGHVS, CDR2 FQNEAQ.

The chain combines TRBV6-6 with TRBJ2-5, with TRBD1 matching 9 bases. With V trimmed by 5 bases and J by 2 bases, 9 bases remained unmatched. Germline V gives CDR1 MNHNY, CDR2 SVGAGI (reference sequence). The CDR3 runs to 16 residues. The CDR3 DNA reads TGTGCCAGCAGTACCGACAGGGGGATTTTTCAAGAGACCCAGTACTTC. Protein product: CASSTDRGIFQETQYF.